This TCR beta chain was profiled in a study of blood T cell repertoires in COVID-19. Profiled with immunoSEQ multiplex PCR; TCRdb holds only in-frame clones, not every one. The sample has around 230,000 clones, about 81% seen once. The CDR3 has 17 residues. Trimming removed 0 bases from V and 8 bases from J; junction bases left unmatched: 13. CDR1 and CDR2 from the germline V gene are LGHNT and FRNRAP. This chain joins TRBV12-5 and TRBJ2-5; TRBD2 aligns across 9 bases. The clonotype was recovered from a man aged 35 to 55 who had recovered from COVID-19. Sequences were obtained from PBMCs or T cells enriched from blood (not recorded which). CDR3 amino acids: CASGLVLSSGGLETQYF. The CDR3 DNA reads TGTGCTAGTGGTTTGGTACTTAGTAGCGGGGGCCTAGAAACCCAGTACTTC.